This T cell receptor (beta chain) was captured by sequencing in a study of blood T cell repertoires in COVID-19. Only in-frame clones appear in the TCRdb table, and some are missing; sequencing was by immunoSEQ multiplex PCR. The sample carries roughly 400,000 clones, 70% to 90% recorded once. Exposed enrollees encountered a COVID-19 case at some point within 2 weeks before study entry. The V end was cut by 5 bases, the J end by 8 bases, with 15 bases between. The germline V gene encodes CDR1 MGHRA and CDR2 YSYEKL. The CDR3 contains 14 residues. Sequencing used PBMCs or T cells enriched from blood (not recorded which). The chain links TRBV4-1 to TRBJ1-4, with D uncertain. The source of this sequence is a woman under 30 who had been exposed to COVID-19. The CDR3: CASSSRAQKEKLFF. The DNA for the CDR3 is TGCGCCAGCAGCTCGCGGGCCCAGAAGGAAAAACTGTTTTTT.